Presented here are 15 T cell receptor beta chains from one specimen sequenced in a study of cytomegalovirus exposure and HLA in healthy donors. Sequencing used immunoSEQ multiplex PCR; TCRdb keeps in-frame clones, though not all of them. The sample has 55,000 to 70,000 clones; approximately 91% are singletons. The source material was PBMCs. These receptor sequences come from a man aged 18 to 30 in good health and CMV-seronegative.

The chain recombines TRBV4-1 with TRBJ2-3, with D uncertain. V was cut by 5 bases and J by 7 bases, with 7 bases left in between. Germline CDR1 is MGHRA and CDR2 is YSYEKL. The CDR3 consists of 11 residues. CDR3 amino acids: CASSSPNTQYF. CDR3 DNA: TGCGCCAGCAGCTCCCCCAATACGCAGTATTTT.

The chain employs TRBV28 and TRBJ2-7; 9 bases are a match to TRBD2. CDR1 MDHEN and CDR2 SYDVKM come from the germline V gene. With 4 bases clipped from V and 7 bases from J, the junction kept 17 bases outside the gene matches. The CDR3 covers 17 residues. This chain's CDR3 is CASSSAPSAGGDGEQYF. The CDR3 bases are TGTGCCAGCAGTTCAGCTCCGTCGGCGGGAGGGGATGGGGAGCAGTACTTC.

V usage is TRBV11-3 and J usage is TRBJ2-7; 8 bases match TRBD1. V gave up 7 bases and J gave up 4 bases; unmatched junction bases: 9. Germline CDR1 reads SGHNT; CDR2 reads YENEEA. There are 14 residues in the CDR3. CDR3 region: CASTLRDRFYEQYF. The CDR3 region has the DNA TGTGCCAGCACCCTCCGGGACAGGTTTTACGAGCAGTACTTC.

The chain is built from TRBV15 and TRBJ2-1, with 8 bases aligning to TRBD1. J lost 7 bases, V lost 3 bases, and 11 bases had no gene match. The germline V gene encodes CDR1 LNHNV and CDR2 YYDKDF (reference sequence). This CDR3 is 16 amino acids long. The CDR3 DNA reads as TGTGCCACCAGCAGGTTTTGGACAGGGCTTACTAATGAGCAGTTCTTC. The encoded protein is CATSRFWTGLTNEQFF.

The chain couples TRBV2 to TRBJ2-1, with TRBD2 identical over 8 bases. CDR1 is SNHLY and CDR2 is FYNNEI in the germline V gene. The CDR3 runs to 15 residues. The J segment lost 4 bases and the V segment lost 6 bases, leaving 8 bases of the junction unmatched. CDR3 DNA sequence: TGTGCCAGCAGCGCCGGGCTAGCGGGTTACAATGAGCAGTTCTTC. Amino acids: CASSAGLAGYNEQFF.

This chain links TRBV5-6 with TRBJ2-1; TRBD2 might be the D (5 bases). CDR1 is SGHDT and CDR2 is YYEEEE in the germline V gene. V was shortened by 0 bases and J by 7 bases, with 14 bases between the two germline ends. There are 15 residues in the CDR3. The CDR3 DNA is TGTGCCAGCAGCTTGGTTCCGGGCGGACTGAATGAGCAGTTCTTC. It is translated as CASSLVPGGLNEQFF.

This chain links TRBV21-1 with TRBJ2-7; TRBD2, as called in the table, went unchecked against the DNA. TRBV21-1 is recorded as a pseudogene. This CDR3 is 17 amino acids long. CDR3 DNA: TGTGCCAGCAGCAAACTCGTGAGAGGGAGGGATAGCGACGAGCAGTACTTC. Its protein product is CASSKLVRGRDSDEQYF.

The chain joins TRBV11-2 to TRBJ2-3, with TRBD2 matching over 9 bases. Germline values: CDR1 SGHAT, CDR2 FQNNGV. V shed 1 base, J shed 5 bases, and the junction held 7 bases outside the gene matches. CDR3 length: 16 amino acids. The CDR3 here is CASSLVAREGRDTQYF. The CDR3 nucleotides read TGTGCCAGCAGCTTAGTGGCGCGGGAGGGCCGAGATACGCAGTATTTT.

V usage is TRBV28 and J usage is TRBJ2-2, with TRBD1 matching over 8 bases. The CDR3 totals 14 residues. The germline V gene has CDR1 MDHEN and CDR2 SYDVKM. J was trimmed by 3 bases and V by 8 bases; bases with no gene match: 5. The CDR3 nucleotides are TGTGCCAGCCTGGACAGGGAGGACACCGGGGAGCTGTTTTTT. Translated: CASLDREDTGELFF.

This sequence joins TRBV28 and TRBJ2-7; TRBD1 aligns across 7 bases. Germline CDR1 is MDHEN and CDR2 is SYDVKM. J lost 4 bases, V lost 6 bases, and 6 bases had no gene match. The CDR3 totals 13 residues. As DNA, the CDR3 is TGTGCCAGCAGGAGGACAGGTCGATACGAGCAGTACTTC. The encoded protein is CASRRTGRYEQYF.

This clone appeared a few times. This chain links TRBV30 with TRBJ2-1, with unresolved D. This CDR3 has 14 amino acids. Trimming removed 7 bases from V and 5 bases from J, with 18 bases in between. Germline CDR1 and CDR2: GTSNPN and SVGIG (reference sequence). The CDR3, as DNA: TGTGCCTCTAAACCCTACTACTACAACAATGAGCAGTTCTTC. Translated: CASKPYYYNNEQFF. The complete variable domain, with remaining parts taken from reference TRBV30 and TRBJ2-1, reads SQTIHQWPATLVQPVGSPLSLECTVEGTSNPNLYWYRQAAGRGLQLLFYSVGIGQISSEVPQNLSASRPQDRQFILSSKKLLLSDSGFYLCASKPYYYNNEQFFGPGTRLTVL.

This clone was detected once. The CDR3 DNA follows: TGCGCCAGCAGAATGGACACCTTTGAAGCTTTCTTT. The encoded protein is CASRMDTFEAFF. The gene calls are TRBV5-1 and TRBJ1-1, with D perhaps TRBD1 (5 bases). CDR3 length: 12 amino acids. The germline V gene encodes CDR1 SGHRS and CDR2 YFSETQ. V lost 5 bases, J lost 7 bases, and 12 bases lay in between.

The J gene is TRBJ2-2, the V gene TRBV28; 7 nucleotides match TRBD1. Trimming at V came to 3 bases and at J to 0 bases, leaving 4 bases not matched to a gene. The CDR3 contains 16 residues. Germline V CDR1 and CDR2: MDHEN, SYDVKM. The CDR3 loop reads CASSFSGTANTGELFF. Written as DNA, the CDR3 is TGTGCCAGCAGTTTCTCCGGGACAGCGAACACCGGGGAGCTGTTTTTT.

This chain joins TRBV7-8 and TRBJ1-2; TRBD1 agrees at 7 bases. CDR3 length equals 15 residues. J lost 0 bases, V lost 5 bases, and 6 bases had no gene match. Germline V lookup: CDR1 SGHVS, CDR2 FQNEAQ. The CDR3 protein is CASSTRTGTNYGYTF. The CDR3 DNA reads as TGTGCCAGCAGCACCCGGACAGGAACTAACTATGGCTACACCTTC.

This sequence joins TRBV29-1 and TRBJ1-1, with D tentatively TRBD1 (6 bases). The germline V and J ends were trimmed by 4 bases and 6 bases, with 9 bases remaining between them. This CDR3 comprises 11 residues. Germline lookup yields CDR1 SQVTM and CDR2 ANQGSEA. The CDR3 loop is CSVGTVAEAFF. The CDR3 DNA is TGCAGCGTTGGGACAGTCGCTGAAGCTTTCTTT.